This TCR beta chain was recovered during a study of T cell clonality in common variable immunodeficiency. Deletions cut 5 bases from V and 5 bases from J, with 8 bases between. The CDR3 spans 12 residues. Germline V CDR1 and CDR2: SEHNR, FQNEAQ (reference sequence). Findings of the study overall: CVID subjects showed higher TCRbeta clonality than healthy controls.

This clone was seen repeatedly, ten times or more. The antigen is not known. Sequencing ends 3 residues short of the CDR3 end; the germline J gene provides the rest. Clones were sequenced by immunoSEQ multiplex PCR, and TCRdb holds only the in-frame ones, with some missing. There are about 64,000 clones in the sample, none observed a single time. The sequenced material came from peripheral blood mononuclear cells. The source is a person aged 18 to 70 in good health. The chain employs TRBV7-9 and TRBJ2-3; D remains unclear. The sequenced CDR3 bases are TGTGCCAGCAGCCAAATCGGAGATACG. Its protein is CASSQIGDT. The entire CDR3 protein is CASSQIGDTQYF.